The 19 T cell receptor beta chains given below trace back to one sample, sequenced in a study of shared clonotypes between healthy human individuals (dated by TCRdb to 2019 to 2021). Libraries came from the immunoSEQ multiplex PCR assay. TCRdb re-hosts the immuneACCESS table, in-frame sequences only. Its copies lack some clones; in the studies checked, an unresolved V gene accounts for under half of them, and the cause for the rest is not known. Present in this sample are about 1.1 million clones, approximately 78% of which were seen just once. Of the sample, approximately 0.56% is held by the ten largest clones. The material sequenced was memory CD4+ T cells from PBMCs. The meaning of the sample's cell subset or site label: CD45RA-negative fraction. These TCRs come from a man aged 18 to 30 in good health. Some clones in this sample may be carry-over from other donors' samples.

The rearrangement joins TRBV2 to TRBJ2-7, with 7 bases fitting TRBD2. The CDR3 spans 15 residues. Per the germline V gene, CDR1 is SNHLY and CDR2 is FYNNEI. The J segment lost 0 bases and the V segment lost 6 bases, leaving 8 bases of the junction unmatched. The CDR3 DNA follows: TGTGCCAGCAGCCCTCTGGGGGGGAACTCCTACGAGCAGTACTTC. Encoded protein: CASSPLGGNSYEQYF.

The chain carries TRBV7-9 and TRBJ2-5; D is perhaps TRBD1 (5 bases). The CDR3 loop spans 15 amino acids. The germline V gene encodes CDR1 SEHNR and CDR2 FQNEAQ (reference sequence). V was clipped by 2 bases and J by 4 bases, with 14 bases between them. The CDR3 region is CASSLLQGGGETQYF. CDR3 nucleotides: TGTGCCAGCAGCTTACTTCAGGGTGGTGGAGAGACCCAGTACTTC. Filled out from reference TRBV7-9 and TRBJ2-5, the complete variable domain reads DTGVSQNPRHKITKRGQNVTFRCDPISEHNRLYWYRQTLGQGPEFLTYFQNEAQLEKSRLLSDRFSAERPKGSFSTLEIQRTEQGDSAMYLCASSLLQGGGETQYFGPGTRLLVL.

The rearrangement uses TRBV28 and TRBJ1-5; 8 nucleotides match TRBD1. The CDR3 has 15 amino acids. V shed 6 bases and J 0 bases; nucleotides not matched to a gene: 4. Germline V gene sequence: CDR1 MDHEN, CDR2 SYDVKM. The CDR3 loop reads CASRQGAHSNQPQHF. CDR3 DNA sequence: TGTGCCAGCAGGCAGGGGGCGCATAGCAATCAGCCCCAGCATTTT.

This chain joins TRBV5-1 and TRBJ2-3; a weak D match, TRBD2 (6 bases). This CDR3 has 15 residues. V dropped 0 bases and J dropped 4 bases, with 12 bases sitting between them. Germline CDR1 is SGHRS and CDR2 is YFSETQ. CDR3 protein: CASSLEIGGADTQYF. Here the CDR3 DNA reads TGCGCCAGCAGCTTGGAGATTGGCGGGGCAGATACGCAGTATTTT.

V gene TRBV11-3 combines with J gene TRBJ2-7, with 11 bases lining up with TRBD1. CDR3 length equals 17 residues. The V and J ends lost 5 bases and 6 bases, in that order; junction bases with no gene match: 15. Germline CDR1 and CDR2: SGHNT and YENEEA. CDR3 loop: CASSIPPSDRGQCEQYF. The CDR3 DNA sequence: TGTGCCAGCAGCATTCCCCCCTCGGACAGGGGGCAGTGCGAGCAGTACTTC.

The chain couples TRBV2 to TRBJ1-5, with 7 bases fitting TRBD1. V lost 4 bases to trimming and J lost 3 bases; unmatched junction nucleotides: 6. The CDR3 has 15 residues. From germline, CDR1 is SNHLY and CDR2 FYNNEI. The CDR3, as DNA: TGTGCCAGCAGTGCGGAGACAGGGTACAATCAGCCCCAGCATTTT. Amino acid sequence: CASSAETGYNQPQHF.

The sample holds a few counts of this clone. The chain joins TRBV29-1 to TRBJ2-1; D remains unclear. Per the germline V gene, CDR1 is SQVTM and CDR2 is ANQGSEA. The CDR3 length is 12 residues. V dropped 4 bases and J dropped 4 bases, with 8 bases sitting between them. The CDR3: CSVALDYNEQFF. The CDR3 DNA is TGCAGCGTTGCTTTGGATTACAATGAGCAGTTCTTC.

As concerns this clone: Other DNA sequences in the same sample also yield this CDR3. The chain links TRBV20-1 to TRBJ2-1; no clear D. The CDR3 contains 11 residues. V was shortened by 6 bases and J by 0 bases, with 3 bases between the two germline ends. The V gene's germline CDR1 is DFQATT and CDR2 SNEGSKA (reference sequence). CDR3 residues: CSAPSYNEQFF. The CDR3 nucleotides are TGCAGTGCGCCCTCCTACAATGAGCAGTTCTTC.

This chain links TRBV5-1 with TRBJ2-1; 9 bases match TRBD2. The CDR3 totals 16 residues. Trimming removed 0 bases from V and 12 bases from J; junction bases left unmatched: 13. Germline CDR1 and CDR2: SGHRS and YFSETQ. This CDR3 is CASSLVGSGSYSAQFF. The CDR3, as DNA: TGCGCCAGCAGCTTGGTTGGTAGCGGGAGTTATTCTGCGCAGTTCTTC.

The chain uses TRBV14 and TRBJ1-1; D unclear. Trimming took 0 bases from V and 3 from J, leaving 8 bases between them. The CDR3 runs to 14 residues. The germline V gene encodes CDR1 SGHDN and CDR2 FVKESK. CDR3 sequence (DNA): TGTGCCAGCAGCCAAGATCACCGGGACACTGAAGCTTTCTTT. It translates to CASSQDHRDTEAFF.

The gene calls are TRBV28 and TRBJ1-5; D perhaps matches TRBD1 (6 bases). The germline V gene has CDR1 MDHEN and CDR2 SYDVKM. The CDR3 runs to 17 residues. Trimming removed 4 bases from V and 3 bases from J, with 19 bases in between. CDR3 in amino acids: CASSSSAGTRINQPQHF. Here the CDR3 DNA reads TGTGCCAGCAGTTCAAGCGCCGGGACACGGATCAATCAGCCCCAGCATTTT. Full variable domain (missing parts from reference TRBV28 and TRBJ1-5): DVKVTQSSRYLVKRTGEKVFLECVQDMDHENMFWYRQDPGLGLRLIYFSYDVKMKEKGDIPEGYSVSREKKERFSLILESASTNQTSMYLCASSSSAGTRINQPQHFGDGTRLSIL.

As DNA, the CDR3 is TGTGCCAGCAGAGCGTTTAACACCGGGGAGCTGTTTTTT. The encoded protein is CASRAFNTGELFF. The chain employs TRBV7-3 and TRBJ2-2; D gene ambiguous. V gave up 6 bases and J gave up 2 bases, with 7 bases separating them. Germline V gives CDR1 SGHTA, CDR2 FQGTGA. The length of the CDR3 is 13 residues.

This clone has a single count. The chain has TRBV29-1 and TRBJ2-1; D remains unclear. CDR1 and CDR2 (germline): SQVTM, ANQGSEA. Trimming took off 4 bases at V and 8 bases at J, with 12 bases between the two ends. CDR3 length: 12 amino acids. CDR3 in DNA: TGCAGCGTTGGGTGGGGAAGGGATGAGCAGTTCTTC. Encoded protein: CSVGWGRDEQFF.

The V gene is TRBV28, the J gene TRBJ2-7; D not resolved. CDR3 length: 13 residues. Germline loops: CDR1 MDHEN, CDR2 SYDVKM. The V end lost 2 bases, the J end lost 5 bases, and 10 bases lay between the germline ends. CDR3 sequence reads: CASSLNSLNEQYF. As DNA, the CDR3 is TGTGCCAGCAGTTTAAACAGTCTCAACGAGCAGTACTTC.

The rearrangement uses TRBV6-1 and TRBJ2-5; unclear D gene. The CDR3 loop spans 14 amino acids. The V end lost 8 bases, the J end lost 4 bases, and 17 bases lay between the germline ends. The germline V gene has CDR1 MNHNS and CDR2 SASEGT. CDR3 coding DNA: TGTGCCAGCGCCGCGGCTCAGATCCCAGAGACCCAGTACTTC. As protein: CASAAAQIPETQYF.

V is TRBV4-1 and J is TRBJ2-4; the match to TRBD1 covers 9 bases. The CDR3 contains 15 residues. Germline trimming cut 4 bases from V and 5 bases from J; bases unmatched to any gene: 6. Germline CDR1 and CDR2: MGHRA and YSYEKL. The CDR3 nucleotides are TGCGCCAGCAGCCGGGGACAGGGAATCCAAAACATTCAGTACTTC. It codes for CASSRGQGIQNIQYF.

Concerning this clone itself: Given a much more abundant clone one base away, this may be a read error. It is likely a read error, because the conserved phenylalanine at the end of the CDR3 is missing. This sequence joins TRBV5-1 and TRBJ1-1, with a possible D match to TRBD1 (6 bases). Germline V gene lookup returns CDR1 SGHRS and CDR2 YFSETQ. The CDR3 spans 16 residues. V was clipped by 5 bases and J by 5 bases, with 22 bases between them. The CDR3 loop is CASRFGSPGAGTEAFL. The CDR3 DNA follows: TGCGCCAGCAGGTTTGGCTCCCCGGGGGCAGGGACTGAAGCTTTCCTT.

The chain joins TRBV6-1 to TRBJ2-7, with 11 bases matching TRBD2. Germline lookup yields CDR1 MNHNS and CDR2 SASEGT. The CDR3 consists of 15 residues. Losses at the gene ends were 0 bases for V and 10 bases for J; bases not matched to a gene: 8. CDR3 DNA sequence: TGTGCCAGCAGTGAAGCCGGGACTAGCGGACGTCAACAGTACTTC. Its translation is CASSEAGTSGRQQYF.

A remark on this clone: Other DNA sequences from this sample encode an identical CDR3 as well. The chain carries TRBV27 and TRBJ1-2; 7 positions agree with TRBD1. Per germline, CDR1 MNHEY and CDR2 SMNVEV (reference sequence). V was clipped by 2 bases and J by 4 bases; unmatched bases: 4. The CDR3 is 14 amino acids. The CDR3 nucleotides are TGTGCCAGCAGTTTAACAGGGGCGGGCTATGGCTACACCTTC. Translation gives CASSLTGAGYGYTF.